This T cell receptor (beta chain) was retrieved from a study of blood T cell repertoires in COVID-19. Clones were sequenced by immunoSEQ multiplex PCR, and TCRdb holds only the in-frame ones, with some missing. The repertoire consists of hundreds of thousands of clones, with 88% occurring once and the leading ten covering around 2.1%. In assigning cohorts, the study relied on participant-reported clinical history. The CDR3 length is 15 residues. Deletions cut 5 bases from V and 2 bases from J, with 13 bases between. The germline V gene encodes CDR1 SGHAT and CDR2 FQNNGV. This clonotype was sampled from a woman aged 35 to 49 with acute COVID-19. J is TRBJ1-3 and V is TRBV11-2; D possibly corresponds to TRBD1 (6 bases). Sequenced input: PBMCs or T cells enriched from blood (not recorded which). For the CDR3, the DNA is TGTGCCAGCAGCGGGGGGGACATGACTGGAAACACCATATATTTT. Its translation: CASSGGDMTGNTIYF. Using reference TRBV11-2 and TRBJ1-3 for the parts outside the CDR3, the full variable domain is EAGVAQSPRYKIIEKRQSVAFWCNPISGHATLYWYQQILGQGPKLLIQFQNNGVVDDSQLPKDRFSAERLKGVDSTLKIQPAKLEDSAVYLCASSGGDMTGNTIYFGEGSWLTVV.